The entry below describes one T cell receptor (beta chain). The antigen is undetermined. The trim removed 2 bases at V and 4 bases at J, leaving 18 bases unmatched. Looked up from germline, CDR1 is SGHRS and CDR2 is YFSETQ. The CDR3 is 21 amino acids. The data were obtained in a study of PD-1 blockade in classical Hodgkin lymphoma. Broader study findings: Newly diagnosed patients were said to have less baseline TCR diversity than healthy donors did. TCR diversity in CD4+, not CD8+, cells rose significantly by C4D1.

Clones were read by immunoSEQ multiplex PCR, and TCRdb kept only the in-frame ones, dropping some. The table shows some 38,000 clones, with 60% to 85% occurring only once. Every single patient, without exception, relapsed after autologous stem cell transplantation, and brentuximab vedotin exposure varied. Complete response, partial response or progressive disease was each patient's best response. This chain joins TRBV5-1 and TRBJ2-5, with 15 positions matching TRBD2. The specimen was peripheral blood mononuclear cells (PBMCs), collected at baseline. The sequence derives from a human donor with classical Hodgkin lymphoma. The DNA of the CDR3 is TGCGCCAGCAGCTTCTCAGGGTGGACTAGCGGGAGGGGGGCTACGCCAGAGACCCAGTACTTC. Translated, it gives CASSFSGWTSGRGATPETQYF.